The 13 T cell receptor beta chains listed next were all sequenced from one sample in a study of regulatory T cells in long-lasting Graves disease. Noted time point: newly diagnosed GD, antithyroid drugs for less than 3 months. The TCR library was made from RNA that had been extracted from PBMCs in TRIzol. Investigators prepared the TCR beta libraries by applying iRepertoire HTBI primers and Arm-PCR of CDR3 regions. MiXCR, run by TCRdb on the multiplex PCR reads, gives a single entry per CDR3 protein. The sample records some 450,000 distinct CDR3 sequences, approximately 16% being singletons. The same sample was also used in a study of T cells in Graves' hyperthyroidism and ophthalmopathy.

The material sequenced was peripheral blood mononuclear cells (PBMCs), taken at new diagnosis, from a patient treated with antithyroid drugs. The receptors here all came from a woman in her 30s with Graves disease.

Many counts were recorded for this clonotype. The genes are TRBV30 and TRBJ1-3; D is undetermined. CDR3 length: 16 amino acids. CDR1 and CDR2 (germline): GTSNPN, SVGIG (reference sequence). Trimming pared 0 bases from V and 0 bases from J, leaving 12 bases between. The CDR3 region has the DNA TGTGCCTGGAGTGTACGTAGATTTCTCTCTGGAAACACCATATATTTT. It codes for CAWSVRRFLSGNTIYF.

This clonotype was counted ten times or more. The chain has TRBV20-1 and TRBJ1-1; D is unclear. V was pared by 7 bases and J by 4 bases, with 25 bases between. Germline V lookup: CDR1 DFQATT, CDR2 SNEGSKA (reference sequence). The length of the CDR3 is 16 residues. CDR3 sequence: CSVQRDRERVGTEAFF. The CDR3 DNA reads TGCAGTGTTCAGAGGGATAGGGAGAGAGTCGGCACTGAAGCTTTCTTT.

In this sample, this clonotype turned up many times. V is TRBV3-1 and J is TRBJ2-5, with D perhaps matching TRBD2 (7 bases). Germline loops: CDR1 LGHDT, CDR2 YNNKEL (reference sequence). V gave up 4 bases and J gave up 5 bases, with 17 bases separating them. The CDR3 contains 15 residues. Here the CDR3 reads CASSPGAGAVETQYF. DNA of the CDR3: TGTGCCAGCAGCCCAGGGGCGGGAGCTGTGGAGACCCAGTACTTC.

There are many counts of this clonotype. V gene TRBV20-1 combines with J gene TRBJ1-1, with D tentatively TRBD1 (6 bases). V gave up 6 bases and J gave up 0 bases, with 26 bases separating them. The CDR3 covers 18 residues. Per the germline V gene, CDR1 is DFQATT and CDR2 is SNEGSKA (reference sequence). DNA for the CDR3: TGCAGTGCCCGCTCGAGGACAGAAGAATCTATAATGAACACTGAAGCTTTCTTT. This codes for CSARSRTEESIMNTEAFF.

The chain joins TRBV19 to TRBJ2-5; 11 bases line up with TRBD2. With 3 bases clipped from V and 2 bases from J, the junction kept 5 bases outside the gene matches. The CDR3 loop spans 16 amino acids. Per the germline V gene, CDR1 is LNHDA and CDR2 is SQIVND (reference sequence). The CDR3 protein is CASSMGLAVLQETQYF. The DNA of the CDR3 is TGTGCCAGTAGTATGGGACTAGCGGTACTACAAGAGACCCAGTACTTC.

In this sample, this clonotype turned up many times. The rearrangement joins TRBV5-5 to TRBJ2-3, with no clear D. Germline CDR1 is SGHKS and CDR2 is YYEKEE (reference sequence). This CDR3 region has 16 residues. V lost 4 bases, J lost 1 base, and 16 bases lay in between. In DNA, the CDR3 is TGTGCCAGCAGCACCGCCCCGGCTGTGGGCACAGATACGCAGTATTTT. Amino acids: CASSTAPAVGTDTQYF.

Note on this clonotype: This sequence may be a read error, since a much larger clone differs from it by one base. The chain has TRBV24-1 and TRBJ2-5, with D perhaps being TRBD1 or TRBD2 (5 bases each). CDR3 size: 17 residues. V was cut by 4 bases and J by 4 bases, with 21 bases left in between. CDR1 and CDR2 (germline): KGHDR, SFDVKD. The CDR3 coding sequence is TGTGCCACCAGTGAGCCTCCGGGACCAGCGGCTATAGAGACCCAGTACTTC. Translation: CATSEPPGPAAIETQYF.

This clonotype was seen repeatedly, ten times or more. The chain recombines TRBV28 with TRBJ2-3, with 8 bases aligning to TRBD2. The CDR3 has 16 residues. The V gene end was trimmed by 4 bases and the J gene end by 2 bases; junction bases not matched to a gene: 8. The germline V gene has CDR1 MDHEN and CDR2 SYDVKM. For the CDR3, the DNA is TGTGCCAGCAGTTCCGGGACTAGGATTTACACAGATACGCAGTATTTT. Translating gives CASSSGTRIYTDTQYF.

This clonotype was recorded many times. The rearrangement uses TRBV18 and TRBJ2-2, with D perhaps matching TRBD1 or TRBD2 (5 bases each). Germline V gives CDR1 KGHSH, CDR2 LQKENI. This CDR3 has 16 residues. Between the trimmed V and J ends, which lost 6 bases and 6 bases, there was a span of 20 bases. For the CDR3, the DNA is TGTGCCAGCTCCCGTAACGGCGATCCGGGGCCCGGGGAGCTGTTTTTT. Its translation is CASSRNGDPGPGELFF.

In its sample, this clonotype was seen many times. This chain uses TRBV4-2 with TRBJ2-7, with TRBD2 identical over 10 bases. This CDR3 spans 16 amino acids. Germline V gene sequence: CDR1 LGHNA, CDR2 YNFKEQ. Trimming removed 6 bases from V and 2 bases from J; junction bases left unmatched: 10. This CDR3 is CASRLSGAGGTYEQYF. DNA of the CDR3: TGTGCCAGCAGACTTAGCGGAGCGGGAGGGACCTACGAGCAGTACTTC.

A note on this clonotype: A single base separates this from a much larger clone, so it may be a read error. The chain carries TRBV28 and TRBJ2-7, with 7 bases fitting TRBD1. Germline CDR1 reads MDHEN; CDR2 reads SYDVKM. The CDR3 runs 15 residues. CDR3 sequence reads: CASSPTGTADYGQYF. CDR3 DNA: TGTGCCAGCAGTCCGACCGGGACAGCCGATTACGGGCAGTACTTC.

This clonotype appeared many times. The chain links TRBV13 to TRBJ2-1; 13 nucleotides align to TRBD2. Germline V gives CDR1 PRHDT, CDR2 FYEKMQ (reference sequence). The CDR3 is made up of 15 amino acids. The trim removed 5 bases at V and 5 bases at J, leaving 3 bases unmatched. CDR3: CASSNGLAGDNEQFF. CDR3 coding DNA: TGTGCCAGCAGCAACGGACTAGCGGGAGACAATGAGCAGTTCTTC.

This clonotype was observed a handful of times. A much bigger clone sits one base away, suggesting this may be a read error. The chain is built from TRBV28 and TRBJ1-1; D is ambiguous. There are 13 residues in the CDR3. The V gene lost 3 bases and the J gene lost 5 bases, with 10 bases spanning the gap. The V gene's germline CDR1 is MDHEN and CDR2 SYDVKM. DNA of the CDR3: TGTGCCAGCAGTTTGGCCGAGCTGACTGAAGCTTTCTTT. Protein sequence: CASSLAELTEAFF.